This T cell receptor beta chain came from a study of patients and donors after allogeneic stem cell transplantation. TCRdb re-called the RT-PCR reads through MiXCR, storing one row per CDR3 protein. The table has 400,000 to 450,000 distinct CDR3 sequences, around 15% seen once. The germline V gene encodes CDR1 MGHRA and CDR2 YSYEKL. With 4 bases removed from V and 12 bases from J, the gap between germline ends came to 22 bases. The CDR3 runs 15 residues. This clonotype was seen a handful of times. The sequenced material came from blood, either unsorted or a sorted T cell fraction (not recorded which). This receptor was taken from a human donor who was either an allogeneic HSCT recipient or a stem cell or donor lymphocyte infusion donor (not recorded which). It is not recorded whose cells these are; they may come from a transplant donor. The J gene is TRBJ2-1, the V gene TRBV4-1; D ambiguous. The CDR3 region is CASSLPGPRNKAQFF. The CDR3 DNA reads as TGCGCCAGCAGCCTACCGGGTCCTAGGAACAAGGCGCAGTTCTTC.